This T cell receptor beta chain was obtained from a study of cytomegalovirus exposure and HLA in healthy donors. Donors consisted of healthy bone marrow donors. These donors counted as nominally healthy when sampled, but unrecorded immune exposures were likely. Germline V gene sequence: CDR1 SGHDN, CDR2 FVKESK. V trimming: 1 base; J trimming: 3 bases; junction bases outside the gene matches: 8. The CDR3 is made up of 17 amino acids. 60 Vbeta and 13 Jbeta primers were used in PCR. Method: immunoSEQ multiplex PCR; TCRdb's copy keeps in-frame clones and lacks some. The data contain roughly 100,000 clones, 78% of them seen just once; the ten biggest clones take up around 5.3%.

The chain combines TRBV14 with TRBJ2-7; 11 nucleotides line up with TRBD2. The sequence derives from a male donor in good health and CMV-seronegative. The sequencing sample was made of PBMCs. CDR3 sequence: CASSQVRRLAGYYEQYF. CDR3 bases: TGTGCCAGCAGCCAAGTACGTAGACTAGCGGGATACTACGAGCAGTACTTC.